The next 14 T cell receptor beta chains were all read from a single sample in a study of blood T cell repertoires in COVID-19 (dated by TCRdb to about 2020). The receptor library was made with the immunoSEQ multiplex PCR assay. The table comes from immuneACCESS by way of TCRdb, which keeps in-frame sequences with V and J called. Part of the clones is missing from these tables; in studies checked, under half for an unresolved V gene and the rest for unknown reasons. The sample profile shows 65,000 to 90,000 clones; roughly 80% of them were found once. The ten largest clonotypes hold around 6% of the sample. The source material was peripheral blood. The receptor set was obtained from a woman aged 60-75 years with acute or convalescent COVID-19.

The chain uses TRBV24-1 and TRBJ2-2, with TRBD1 identical over 10 bases. Germline values: CDR1 KGHDR, CDR2 SFDVKD. CDR3 length: 14 amino acids. V was clipped by 6 bases and J by 5 bases; unmatched bases: 2. The CDR3 sequence is CATSPGQGTGELFF. The DNA for the CDR3 is TGTGCCACCAGTCCGGGACAGGGGACCGGGGAGCTGTTTTTT.

The chain carries TRBV6-5 and TRBJ2-5, with 9 positions matching TRBD2. The germline CDR1 and CDR2 sequences are MNHEY and SVGAGI. Losses at the gene ends were 6 bases for V and 1 base for J; bases not matched to a gene: 6. The CDR3 is 15 residues long. CDR3 in DNA: TGTGCCAGCAGCCGTAGCGGGGGCACCCAAGAGACCCAGTACTTC. Its protein product is CASSRSGGTQETQYF.

This clone has a single count. The chain couples TRBV4-1 to TRBJ1-1, with D tentatively TRBD1 (6 bases). V gave up 1 base and J gave up 11 bases, with 17 bases separating them. Germline V gene data show CDR1 as MGHRA and CDR2 as YSYEKL. The length of the CDR3 is 14 residues. CDR3 in amino acids: CASSQGGQGRRAFF. CDR3 DNA sequence: TGCGCCAGCAGCCAAGGGGGGCAGGGTCGGAGGGCTTTCTTT.

V and J are TRBV7-6 and TRBJ2-1; 7 nucleotides line up with TRBD2. Trimming removed 0 bases from V and 3 bases from J; junction bases left unmatched: 2. The CDR3 loop spans 15 amino acids. CDR1 and CDR2 from the germline V gene are SGHVS and FNYEAQ. The CDR3 protein is CASSLAPGGYNEQFF. The CDR3 nucleotides are TGTGCCAGCAGCTTAGCCCCGGGGGGCTACAATGAGCAGTTCTTC.

This chain connects TRBV21-1 to TRBJ1-4; the D segment call TRBD1 is taken from the table without a DNA check. TRBV21-1 is designated a pseudogene. CDR3 length equals 15 residues. CDR3 in amino acids: CASSDEQGRNEKLFF. The CDR3 DNA follows: TGTGCCAGCAGCGACGAACAGGGTCGTAATGAAAAACTGTTTTTT.

The V gene is TRBV27, the J gene TRBJ1-4; D is perhaps TRBD1 (6 bases). CDR3 length: 13 residues. V dropped 6 bases and J dropped 10 bases, with 15 bases sitting between them. The germline V gene encodes CDR1 MNHEY and CDR2 SMNVEV (reference sequence). The CDR3 region is CASRPGGQGKLFF. Here the CDR3 DNA reads TGTGCCAGCAGACCGGGGGGCCAGGGAAAACTGTTTTTT.

The chain combines TRBV6-5 with TRBJ1-1; TRBD1 matches 10 bases. In germline, CDR1 is MNHEY, CDR2 SVGAGI. The CDR3 has 13 amino acids. With V trimmed by 11 bases and J by 1 base, 4 bases remained unmatched. In DNA, the CDR3 is TGTGCCCCCGGGGACAGGGGGAACACTGAAGCTTTCTTT. It codes for CAPGDRGNTEAFF.

The chain links TRBV7-2 to TRBJ2-5; 11 bases are a match to TRBD2. The CDR3 loop spans 15 amino acids. The trim removed 1 base at V and 4 bases at J, leaving 2 bases unmatched. CDR1 is SGHTA, CDR2 FQGNSA, per germline. CDR3 sequence reads: CASSLGLAGGETQYF. In nucleotides, the CDR3 is TGTGCCAGCAGCTTAGGGCTAGCGGGGGGAGAGACCCAGTACTTC.

The gene calls are TRBV5-1 and TRBJ2-7, with 9 positions matching TRBD1. This CDR3 is built from 16 residues. CDR1 is SGHRS and CDR2 is YFSETQ in the germline V gene. The junction had 7 bases not matched to a gene; V was cut back by 3 bases and J by 0 bases. The CDR3 loop reads CASSSAGTGFSYEQYF. CDR3 sequence (DNA): TGCGCCAGCAGCTCGGCTGGGACAGGGTTCTCCTACGAGCAGTACTTC.

The chain recombines TRBV4-2 with TRBJ2-2; 9 nucleotides agree with TRBD2. The ends lost 3 bases at V and 3 bases at J; junction bases unmatched: 8. Per the germline V gene, CDR1 is LGHNA and CDR2 is YNFKEQ. The CDR3 length is 17 residues. The CDR3 region has the DNA TGTGCCAGCAGCCATGGGAGCGGGGGGCCCGACACCGGGGAGCTGTTTTTT. Translation gives CASSHGSGGPDTGELFF.

The CDR3 DNA reads as TGTGCCAGTAGTATCGGTCAGGGGGCCGGAGCTAGCTATGGCTACACCTTC. As protein: CASSIGQGAGASYGYTF. The rearrangement uses TRBV19 and TRBJ1-2; 8 bases match TRBD1. The CDR3 runs 17 residues. The J segment lost 4 bases and the V segment lost 3 bases, leaving 13 bases of the junction unmatched. Germline V gene lookup returns CDR1 LNHDA and CDR2 SQIVND (reference sequence).

The chain combines TRBV7-9 with TRBJ1-1; 8 bases match TRBD1. CDR1 and CDR2 (germline): SEHNR, FQNEAQ (reference sequence). The CDR3 covers 14 residues. J lost 1 base, V lost 5 bases, and 3 bases had no gene match. This CDR3 is CASSPGQGNTEAFF. The CDR3 region has the DNA TGTGCCAGCAGCCCAGGACAGGGGAACACTGAAGCTTTCTTT.

DNA for the CDR3: TGCGCCAGCAGCTACTCCGGGACAACTAACTATGGCTACACCTTC. Translated, it gives CASSYSGTTNYGYTF. V gene TRBV5-1 combines with J gene TRBJ1-2, with D possibly TRBD1 on 6 matching bases. V was shortened by 3 bases and J by 0 bases, with 12 bases between the two germline ends. Germline V lookup: CDR1 SGHRS, CDR2 YFSETQ. This CDR3 has 15 amino acids.

V is TRBV12-3 or TRBV12-4 and J is TRBJ1-3, with D hard to call. Trimming removed 7 bases from V and 7 bases from J, with 11 bases in between. CDR3 size: 12 residues. The CDR3 sequence: CASTRGRNTIYF. The DNA of the CDR3 is TGTGCCAGCACTCGAGGGCGGAACACCATATATTTT.